Following are 3 T cell receptor beta chains from one sample sequenced in a study of blood T cell repertoires in COVID-19. TCRdb keeps only in-frame clones here, not all; method: immunoSEQ multiplex PCR. This sample carries over 150,000 clones, roughly 86% of them seen once, and the ten largest clones take roughly 2.5%. The sequenced material came from peripheral blood. The origin of the receptors is a man aged 35 to 55 with active or convalescent COVID-19.

The rearrangement links TRBV29-1 to TRBJ1-1, with unresolved D. The CDR3 spans 13 residues. V shed 7 bases and J shed 4 bases, with 16 bases lying between them. Per the germline V gene, CDR1 is SQVTM and CDR2 is ANQGSEA. The CDR3 DNA sequence: TGCAGCGCTTTGGACTTCCTCAGCACTGAAGCTTTCTTT. Translated, it gives CSALDFLSTEAFF.

The chain combines TRBV7-6 with TRBJ2-1, with TRBD2 matching over 14 bases. The V and J ends lost 2 bases and 7 bases, in that order; junction bases with no gene match: 13. CDR3 length: 19 amino acids. Germline CDR1 reads SGHVS; CDR2 reads FNYEAQ. CDR3 region: CASSLWSPGLAGGGNEQFF. The CDR3 coding sequence is TGTGCCAGCAGCTTATGGTCCCCTGGACTAGCGGGGGGAGGGAATGAGCAGTTCTTC.

The rearrangement links TRBV9 to TRBJ2-1, with a tentative D call TRBD2 (7 bases). Trimming removed 3 bases at V and 10 bases at J, with 17 bases between. Per germline, CDR1 SGDLS and CDR2 YYNGEE. The CDR3 contains 14 residues. This CDR3 reads CASSGRGGRPEQFF. The CDR3 DNA reads as TGTGCCAGCAGCGGTAGGGGGGGCCGTCCGGAGCAGTTCTTC.